Following are 29 T cell receptor beta chains from one sample sequenced in a study of blood T cells in healthy people across ages. Then a second PCR, running roughly 7 to 12 cycles, was carried out with a sample-barcoded 5' primer and a J-beta primer mix. TCRdb recomputed calls from the 5' RACE reads with MiXCR, one row per CDR3 protein. The sample has some 760,000 distinct CDR3 sequences, approximately 25% seen once. The data also belong to a second study, concerning T cells of mothers and their children.

The sample was blood. These TCRs come from a boy between 10 and 17 years old in good health.

This clonotype turned up a few times. The chain recombines TRBV29-1 with TRBJ2-5; TRBD2 might be the D (5 bases). Gene TRBJ2-7 matches the end of the DNA better, so the J call may be wrong. The CDR3 has 15 residues. Germline assignment: CDR1 SQVTM and CDR2 ANQGSEA. CDR3 in amino acids: CSVRMDWKSSYEQYF. The CDR3, as DNA: TGCAGCGTGCGAATGGACTGGAAGAGCTCCTACGAGCAGTACTTC.

This chain connects TRBV4-2 to TRBJ2-3; 10 nucleotides agree with TRBD2. J lost 4 bases, V lost 0 bases, and 13 bases had no gene match. The germline V gene encodes CDR1 LGHNA and CDR2 YNFKEQ. The CDR3 is made up of 19 amino acids. CDR3 sequence reads: CASSQEGLAGVSGPDTQYF. CDR3 coding DNA: TGTGCCAGCAGCCAAGAAGGGCTAGCGGGAGTCTCCGGGCCAGATACGCAGTATTTT.

The chain employs TRBV4-1 and TRBJ2-4, with D possibly being TRBD2 (6 bases). V was shortened by 0 bases and J by 8 bases, with 17 bases between the two germline ends. CDR1 and CDR2 (germline): MGHRA, YSYEKL. The CDR3 runs 16 residues. In DNA, the CDR3 is TGCGCCAGCAGCCAAGATTTTCGCGGGAATGTGGACATTCAGTACTTC. Amino acid sequence: CASSQDFRGNVDIQYF.

The sample holds a few counts of this clonotype. CDR3 loop: CASSESGGIDYSYNEQFF. The CDR3 DNA sequence: TGCGCCAGCAGTGAGTCCGGCGGGATCGATTACTCCTACAATGAGCAGTTCTTC. The V and J genes are TRBV10-1 and TRBJ2-1; possible D gene TRBD2, 6 bases. The V and J ends lost 0 bases and 0 bases respectively, with 15 bases between them. From germline, CDR1 is WNHNN and CDR2 SYGVQD (reference sequence). There are 18 residues in the CDR3.

V gene TRBV19 combines with J gene TRBJ1-5; unclear D gene. V shed 8 bases and J shed 0 bases, with 11 bases lying between them. The germline V gene encodes CDR1 LNHDA and CDR2 SQIVND (reference sequence). The length of the CDR3 is 14 residues. CDR3 sequence: CASWTEDSNQPQHF. The CDR3, as DNA: TGTGCCAGTTGGACGGAGGATAGCAATCAGCCCCAGCATTTT.

Turning to this clonotype: Here the CDR3 omits its conserved ending phenylalanine or tryptophan, so a read error is the likely source. The V call is TRBV3-1, the J call TRBJ1-2; D ambiguous. Trimming shortened V by 5 bases and J by 2 bases, and 6 bases separated the two germline ends. The CDR3 consists of 12 residues. Germline-derived CDR1 and CDR2 are LGHDT and YNNKEL (reference sequence). The CDR3 nucleotides are TGTGCCAGCAGCACGGTGAACTATGGCTACACCTCC. Protein: CASSTVNYGYTS.

The chain employs TRBV6-5 and TRBJ2-3; D gene uncertain. In germline, CDR1 is MNHEY, CDR2 SVGAGI. The CDR3 is 12 amino acids. Trimming cost V 5 bases and J 10 bases, with 13 bases left between them. CDR3 region: CASSRAWNAQYF. The CDR3 coding sequence is TGTGCCAGCAGTCGCGCGTGGAACGCGCAGTATTTT.

This clonotype came up a few times. V and J are TRBV29-1 and TRBJ1-1; D perhaps matches TRBD1 (5 bases). The CDR3 covers 15 residues. The ends were cut back, 7 bases at V and 1 base at J, with 19 bases in the middle. Per the germline V gene, CDR1 is SQVTM and CDR2 is ANQGSEA. The CDR3 region has the DNA TGCAGCGCCGAGGGGTCGGCCAGGCGGAACACTGAAGCTTTCTTT. This encodes CSAEGSARRNTEAFF.

This clonotype has more than one count but fewer than ten. An end of the junction does not agree with germline; a read error may underlie this. The genes are TRBV6-2 or TRBV6-3 and TRBJ2-5; tentatively, D is TRBD2 (5 bases). The CDR3 consists of 11 residues. The germline CDR1 and CDR2 sequences are MNHEY and SVGEGT. The CDR3 nucleotides are TGTGCCAGCAGCTCCGGAGGCAATGAGTTCTTC. Translating it yields CASSSGGNEFF.

The chain employs TRBV2 and TRBJ1-2; no reliable D call. V lost 5 bases to trimming and J lost 8 bases, with 12 bases between them. Germline V gives CDR1 SNHLY, CDR2 FYNNEI. There are 12 residues in the CDR3. The CDR3 sequence: CASSLAFRGYTF. CDR3 DNA sequence: TGTGCCAGCAGTCTTGCATTTAGAGGCTACACCTTC.

The gene calls are TRBV28 and TRBJ1-5; 9 bases align to TRBD1. The germline CDR1 and CDR2 sequences are MDHEN and SYDVKM. The CDR3 covers 15 residues. J gave up 2 bases and V 6 bases, and 5 bases lay outside the gene matches. The CDR3 spells CASRRDREGNQPQHF. CDR3 nucleotide sequence: TGTGCCAGCAGACGGGACAGGGAGGGCAATCAGCCCCAGCATTTT.

This clonotype has just a few counts. The V and J genes are TRBV11-2 and TRBJ1-2; D not certain. The CDR3 is 12 amino acids. Trimming took off 4 bases at V and 8 bases at J, with 11 bases between the two ends. Germline V lookup: CDR1 SGHAT, CDR2 FQNNGV. The CDR3 here is CASSSLAYGYTF. DNA of the CDR3: TGTGCCAGCAGCTCGCTTGCCTACGGCTACACCTTC.

Turning to this clonotype: Being one base from a much bigger clone, this may be a read error. This chain connects TRBV4-1 to TRBJ1-2, with TRBD1 matching over 7 bases. This CDR3 has 16 amino acids. Germline V gives CDR1 MGHRA, CDR2 YSYEKL. The CDR3 DNA is TGCGCCAGCAGCCAAGTGAGACAGGGTGGTCCTTATGACTACACCTTC. Translating gives CASSQVRQGGPYDYTF.

This clonotype was detected a few times. The J gene is TRBJ1-6, the V gene TRBV3-1; D call uncertain. Trimming removed 1 base at V and 9 bases at J, with 16 bases between. Germline-derived CDR1 and CDR2 are LGHDT and YNNKEL (reference sequence). CDR3 size: 16 residues. CDR3 coding DNA: TGTGCCAGCAGCCAAGGGCCCGCTCCGGTTCCTTCACCCCTCCACTTT. It translates to CASSQGPAPVPSPLHF.

The chain combines TRBV7-2 with TRBJ2-5; D is unclear. The CDR3 spans 14 residues. Germline loops: CDR1 SGHTA, CDR2 FQGNSA. V was pared by 3 bases and J by 3 bases, with 11 bases between. The CDR3 loop reads CASSLYPDKETQYF. In DNA, the CDR3 is TGTGCCAGCAGCTTGTACCCAGACAAAGAGACCCAGTACTTC.

In this sample, this clonotype turned up a few times. The V gene is TRBV12-3 or TRBV12-4, the J gene TRBJ1-2; no reliable D call. This CDR3 comprises 17 residues. V was pared by 5 bases and J by 1 base, with 20 bases between. The CDR3 loop reads CASSAGDTAGLNYGYTF. For the CDR3, the DNA is TGTGCCAGCAGTGCCGGTGACACTGCTGGCCTTAACTATGGCTACACCTTC.

This clonotype was seen only a few times. J is TRBJ2-1 and V is TRBV10-3; D gene unclear. V lost 4 bases and J 5 bases, leaving 3 bases between the germline ends. Germline assignment: CDR1 ENHRY and CDR2 SYGVKD. This CDR3 is built from 11 residues. The DNA for the CDR3 is TGTGCCATCAGTGGGGACAATGAGCAGTTCTTC. Residues: CAISGDNEQFF.

As regards this clonotype: An end of the junction does not agree with germline; a read error may underlie this. V usage is TRBV29-1 and J usage is TRBJ2-6, with D uncertain. CDR1 and CDR2 (germline): SQVTM, ANQGSEA. The CDR3 is 14 residues long. The CDR3 here is CSAEDPAGANVLTF. CDR3 nucleotides: TGCAGCGCTGAAGATCCCGCTGGGGCCAACGTCCTGACTTTC.

V is TRBV5-1 and J is TRBJ2-7, with 9 nucleotides matching TRBD1. This CDR3 is 14 amino acids long. Germline-derived CDR1 and CDR2 are SGHRS and YFSETQ. V was clipped by 3 bases and J by 5 bases; unmatched bases: 6. The chain's CDR3 is CASSWGQGKDEQYF. As DNA, the CDR3 is TGCGCCAGCAGCTGGGGACAGGGTAAGGACGAGCAGTACTTC.

There are a few counts of this clonotype. The chain has TRBV5-1 and TRBJ1-1; tentatively, D is TRBD1 (5 bases). This CDR3 contains 16 residues. V lost 6 bases and J lost 1, with 19 bases in between. Per germline, CDR1 SGHRS and CDR2 YFSETQ. The CDR3 sequence: CASTLPSNRKNTEAFF. CDR3 coding DNA: TGCGCCAGCACCCTACCCAGCAACAGGAAGAACACTGAAGCTTTCTTT.

The gene calls are TRBV29-1 and TRBJ2-2; the D is unclear. The V gene lost 5 bases and the J gene lost 6 bases, with 7 bases spanning the gap. Germline CDR1 reads SQVTM; CDR2 reads ANQGSEA. CDR3 length: 11 amino acids. CDR3 protein: CSVNNAGELFF. CDR3 bases: TGCAGCGTTAACAACGCCGGGGAGCTGTTTTTT.

This chain connects TRBV7-2 to TRBJ2-7; D call uncertain. V was clipped by 5 bases and J by 2 bases, with 10 bases between them. The CDR3 covers 13 residues. Germline lookup yields CDR1 SGHTA and CDR2 FQGNSA. CDR3: CASSRSSTYEQYF. The CDR3, as DNA: TGTGCCAGCAGCCGTTCCTCGACCTACGAGCAGTACTTC.

The table lists this clonotype with a few counts. The rearrangement joins TRBV6-1 to TRBJ1-5; the D gene is possibly TRBD1 (6 bases). Germline assignment: CDR1 MNHNS and CDR2 SASEGT. V lost 7 bases and J 5 bases, leaving 21 bases between the germline ends. CDR3 length: 16 amino acids. CDR3 sequence reads: CASKTPGTHIHQPQHF. The CDR3 DNA follows: TGTGCCAGCAAGACCCCCGGGACACATATTCATCAGCCCCAGCATTTT.

This rearrangement joins TRBV21-1 to TRBJ2-3; the DNA was not compared with TRBD2, the D call given in the table. TRBV21-1 is reported as a pseudogene. This CDR3 has 17 amino acids. The CDR3 nucleotides are TGCGCCAGCAGCAAAGCGCTAGCGGGGGGATCCACAGATACGCAGTATTTT. Translating it yields CASSKALAGGSTDTQYF.

This clonotype showed up just a few times. V and J are TRBV10-3 and TRBJ2-5, with D possibly being TRBD2 (6 bases). TRBJ2-7 matches the DNA end more closely, so the J call is doubtful. CDR1 is ENHRY and CDR2 is SYGVKD in the germline V gene. The CDR3 is 15 residues long. The CDR3 coding sequence is TGTGCCATCAGTGAGTCAGGTAGCGGACTCTACGAGCAGTACTTC. This codes for CAISESGSGLYEQYF.

This clonotype was found a few times. The rearrangement joins TRBV28 to TRBJ2-7; D gene unclear. The V end was cut by 5 bases, the J end by 4 bases, with 12 bases between. Germline V gene sequence: CDR1 MDHEN, CDR2 SYDVKM. The CDR3 is 13 residues long. CDR3 in amino acids: CASSIPQGYEQYF. In DNA, the CDR3 is TGTGCCAGCAGTATACCTCAAGGGTACGAGCAGTACTTC. Full variable domain (outside the CDR3, taken from reference TRBV28 and TRBJ2-7): DVKVTQSSRYLVKRTGEKVFLECVQDMDHENMFWYRQDPGLGLRLIYFSYDVKMKEKGDIPEGYSVSREKKERFSLILESASTNQTSMYLCASSIPQGYEQYFGPGTRLTVT.

This chain joins TRBV18 and TRBJ2-1; D is possibly TRBD1 (5 bases). V lost 5 bases and J 3 bases, leaving 17 bases between the germline ends. The CDR3 is made up of 16 amino acids. Germline assignment: CDR1 KGHSH and CDR2 LQKENI. The CDR3 region has the DNA TGTGCCAGCTCATACACCAGGGTAGGGGACTACAATGAGCAGTTCTTC. Residues: CASSYTRVGDYNEQFF.

This clonotype was counted between two and nine times. This sequence joins TRBV11-2 and TRBJ2-5; 10 bases agree with TRBD2. This CDR3 region has 15 residues. The J segment lost 4 bases and the V segment lost 4 bases, leaving 6 bases of the junction unmatched. CDR1 is SGHAT and CDR2 is FQNNGV in the germline V gene. The DNA of the CDR3 is TGTGCCAGCAGCTCCAGGACTAGCGGAAGAGAGACCCAGTACTTC. This encodes CASSSRTSGRETQYF.

This clonotype occurred a few times. V and J are TRBV6-5 and TRBJ2-2, with D maybe TRBD1 (6 bases). The V and J ends lost 4 bases and 3 bases respectively, with 15 bases between them. Germline CDR1 MNHEY, CDR2 SVGAGI. The CDR3 length is 16 residues. Here the CDR3 reads CASSLMGRGDTGELFF. The CDR3 DNA follows: TGTGCCAGCAGTTTAATGGGCAGGGGCGACACCGGGGAGCTGTTTTTT.